This T cell receptor beta chain was obtained from a study of blood T cells in healthy people across ages. Broader study findings: TCR beta diversity correlated strongly with naive T cell percentage. Donors of long life had a larger count of naive CD4+ cells and greater diversity than aged donors.

The CDR3 sequence is 11 residues long. In germline, CDR1 is SEHNR, CDR2 FQNEAQ (reference sequence). Trimming left V 4 bases short and J 6 bases short, with 6 bases between. This clonotype turned up a few times. The antigen remains undetermined. The authors ran a second PCR of roughly 6 to 11 cycles using a sample-barcoded 5' primer and a J-beta primer mix. TCRdb re-analysed the 5' RACE reads in MiXCR, keeping a single row per CDR3 protein. The table lists 650,000 to 700,000 distinct CDR3 sequences, approximately 52% of them singletons. The clonotype originates from a woman aged 80 or older in good health. The chain combines TRBV7-9 with TRBJ1-1, with no clear D. The sequencing input was blood. This CDR3 reads CASSSEAEAFF. CDR3 DNA: TGTGCCAGCAGCTCTGAGGCTGAAGCTTTCTTT. The variable domain in full, completed from reference TRBV7-9 and TRBJ1-1, reads DTGVSQNPRHKITKRGQNVTFRCDPISEHNRLYWYRQTLGQGPEFLTYFQNEAQLEKSRLLSDRFSAERPKGSFSTLEIQRTEQGDSAMYLCASSSEAEAFFGQGTRLTVV.